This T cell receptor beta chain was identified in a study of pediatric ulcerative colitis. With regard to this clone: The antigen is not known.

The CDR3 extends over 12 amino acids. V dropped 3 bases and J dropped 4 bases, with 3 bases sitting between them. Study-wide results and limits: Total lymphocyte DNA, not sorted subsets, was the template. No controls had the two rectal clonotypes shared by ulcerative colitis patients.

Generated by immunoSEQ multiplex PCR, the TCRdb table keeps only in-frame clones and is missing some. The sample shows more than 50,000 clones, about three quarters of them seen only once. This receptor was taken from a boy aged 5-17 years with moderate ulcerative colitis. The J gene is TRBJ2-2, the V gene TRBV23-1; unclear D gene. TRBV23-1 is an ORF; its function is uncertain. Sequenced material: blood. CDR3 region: CASSQITGELFF. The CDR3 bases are TGCGCCAGCAGTCAGATCACCGGGGAGCTGTTTTTT.